Sequencing of this T cell receptor beta chain was carried out in a study of molecular identifiers for immune sequencing clone quantification. The authors built bulk TCR libraries by previously described methods with listed TCR primers. TCRdb independently ran MiXCR on the PCR reads; one entry per CDR3 protein. Of some 680,000 distinct CDR3 sequences listed, roughly 25% are singletons. The CDR3 consists of 15 residues. In germline, CDR1 is MGHRA, CDR2 YSYEKL. This rearrangement joins TRBV4-1 to TRBJ2-7; TRBD1 matches at 9 bases. Near its end, the DNA agrees better with TRBJ2-1, so the J call may be wrong. The receptor was isolated from a human donor in good health. Some libraries in this study had Jurkat cell RNA spiked in. The sequenced sample consisted of naive CD8+ T cells from blood, with Jurkat cell RNA spiked in. The subset was: FACS-sorted CD8+CD4-CCR7+CD45RA+ naive T cells. The CDR3 protein is CASSQIGTGTYEQFF. The CDR3 nucleotides are TGCGCCAGCAGCCAAATAGGGACAGGGACCTACGAGCAGTTCTTC.